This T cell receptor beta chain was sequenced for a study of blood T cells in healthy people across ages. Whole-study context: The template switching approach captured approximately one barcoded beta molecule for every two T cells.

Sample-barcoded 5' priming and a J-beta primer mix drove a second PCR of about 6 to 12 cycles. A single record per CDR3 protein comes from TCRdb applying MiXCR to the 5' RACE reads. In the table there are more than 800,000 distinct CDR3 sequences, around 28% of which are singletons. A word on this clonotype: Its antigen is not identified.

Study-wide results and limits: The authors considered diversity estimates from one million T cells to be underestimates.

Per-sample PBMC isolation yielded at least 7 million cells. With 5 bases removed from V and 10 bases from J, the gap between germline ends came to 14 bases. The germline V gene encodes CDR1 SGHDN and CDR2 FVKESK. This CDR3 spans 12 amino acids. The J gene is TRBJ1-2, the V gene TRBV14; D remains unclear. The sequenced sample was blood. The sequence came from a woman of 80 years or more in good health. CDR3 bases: TGTGCCAGCAGCGCGGTGGGGATTGACTACACCTTC. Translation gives CASSAVGIDYTF.